This T cell receptor beta chain was obtained from a study of T cell responses to AZD1222 COVID-19 vaccine. Overall study results and limits: Dominant CD4 TCR responses targeted spike regions 160-218 and 743-854.

CDR3 length: 17 residues. The V gene's germline CDR1 is KGHSH and CDR2 LQKENI. J lost 2 bases, V lost 1 base, and 7 bases had no gene match. The count of this clone is one. The antigen remains unidentified. Assay used: immunoSEQ multiplex PCR; TCRdb lists only in-frame clones, some missing. The table includes about 120,000 clones, about 87% detected once. This chain connects TRBV18 to TRBJ2-2, with TRBD1 identical over 7 bases. The source was peripheral blood, collected on day 0 of AZD1222 vaccination. The receptor was isolated from an adult in good health. CDR3 sequence: CASSPLSGQINTGELFF. CDR3 nucleotides: TGTGCCAGCTCACCACTTTCGGGACAGATTAACACCGGGGAGCTGTTTTTT.